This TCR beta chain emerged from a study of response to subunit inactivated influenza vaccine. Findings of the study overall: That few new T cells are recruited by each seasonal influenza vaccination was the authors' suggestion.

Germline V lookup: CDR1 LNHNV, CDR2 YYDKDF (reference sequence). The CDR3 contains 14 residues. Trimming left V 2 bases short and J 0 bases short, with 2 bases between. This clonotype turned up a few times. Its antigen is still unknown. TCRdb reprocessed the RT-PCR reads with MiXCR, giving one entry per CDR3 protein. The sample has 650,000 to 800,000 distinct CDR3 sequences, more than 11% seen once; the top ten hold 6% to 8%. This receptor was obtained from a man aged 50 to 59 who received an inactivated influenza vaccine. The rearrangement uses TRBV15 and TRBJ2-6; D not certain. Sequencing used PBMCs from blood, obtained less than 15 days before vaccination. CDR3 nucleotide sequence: TGTGCCACCAGCAGATTCTCTGGGGCCAACGTCCTGACTTTC. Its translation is CATSRFSGANVLTF.